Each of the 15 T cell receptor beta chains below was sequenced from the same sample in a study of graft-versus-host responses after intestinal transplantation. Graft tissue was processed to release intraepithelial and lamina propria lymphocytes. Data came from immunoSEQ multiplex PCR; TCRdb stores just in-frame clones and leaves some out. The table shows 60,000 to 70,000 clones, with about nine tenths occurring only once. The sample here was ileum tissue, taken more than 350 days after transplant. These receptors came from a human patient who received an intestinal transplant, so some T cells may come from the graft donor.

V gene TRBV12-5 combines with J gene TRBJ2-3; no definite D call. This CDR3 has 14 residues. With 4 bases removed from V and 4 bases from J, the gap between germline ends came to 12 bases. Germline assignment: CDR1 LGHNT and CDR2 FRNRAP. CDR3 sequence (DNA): TGTGCTAGTGGTTACTCCCTAGGGTCAGATACGCAGTATTTT. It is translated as CASGYSLGSDTQYF. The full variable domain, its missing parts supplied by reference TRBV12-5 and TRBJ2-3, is DARVTQTPRHKVTEMGQEVTMRCQPILGHNTVFWYRQTMMQGLELLAYFRNRAPLDDSGMPKDRFSAEMPDATLATLKIQPSEPRDSAVYFCASGYSLGSDTQYFGPGTRLTVL.

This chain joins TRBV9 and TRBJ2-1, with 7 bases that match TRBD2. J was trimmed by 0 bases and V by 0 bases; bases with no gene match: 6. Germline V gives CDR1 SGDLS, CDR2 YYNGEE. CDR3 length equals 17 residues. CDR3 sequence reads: CASSVAGRGGSYNEQFF. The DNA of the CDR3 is TGTGCCAGCAGCGTAGCGGGGAGGGGCGGCTCCTACAATGAGCAGTTCTTC. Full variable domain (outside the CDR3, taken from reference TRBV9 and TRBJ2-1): DSGVTQTPKHLITATGQRVTLRCSPRSGDLSVYWYQQSLDQGLQFLIQYYNGEERAKGNILERFSAQQFPDLHSELNLSSLELGDSALYFCASSVAGRGGSYNEQFFGPGTRLTVL.

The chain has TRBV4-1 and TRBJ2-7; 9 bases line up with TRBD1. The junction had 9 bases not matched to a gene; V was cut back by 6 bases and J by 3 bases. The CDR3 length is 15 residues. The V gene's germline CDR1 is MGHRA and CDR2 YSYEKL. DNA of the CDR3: TGCGCCAGCAGTTCAGACAGGGGGATGAACTACGAGCAGTACTTC. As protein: CASSSDRGMNYEQYF.

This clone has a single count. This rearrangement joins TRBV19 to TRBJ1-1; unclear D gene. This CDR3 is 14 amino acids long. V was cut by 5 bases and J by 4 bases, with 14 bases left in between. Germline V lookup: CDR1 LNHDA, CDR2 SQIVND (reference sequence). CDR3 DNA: TGTGCCAGTAGTTTAGGGCGGTCGAGCACTGAAGCTTTCTTT. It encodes CASSLGRSSTEAFF.

The CDR3 DNA follows: TGTGCCGTCCGAGTCACGGGACCCAGCTCCTACAATGAGCAGTTCTTC. Translating gives CAVRVTGPSSYNEQFF. The rearrangement links TRBV28 to TRBJ2-1; D may correspond to TRBD1 or TRBD2 (5 bases each). The CDR3 is made up of 16 amino acids. Germline lookup yields CDR1 MDHEN and CDR2 SYDVKM. The germline V and J ends were trimmed by 11 bases and 0 bases, with 20 bases remaining between them.

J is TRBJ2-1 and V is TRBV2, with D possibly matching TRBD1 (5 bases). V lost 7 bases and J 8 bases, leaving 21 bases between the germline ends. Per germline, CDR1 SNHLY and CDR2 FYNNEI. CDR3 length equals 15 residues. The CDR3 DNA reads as TGTGCCAGCATGCCTAGGGGCAGCTTTAGGGATGAGCAGTTCTTC. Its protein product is CASMPRGSFRDEQFF.

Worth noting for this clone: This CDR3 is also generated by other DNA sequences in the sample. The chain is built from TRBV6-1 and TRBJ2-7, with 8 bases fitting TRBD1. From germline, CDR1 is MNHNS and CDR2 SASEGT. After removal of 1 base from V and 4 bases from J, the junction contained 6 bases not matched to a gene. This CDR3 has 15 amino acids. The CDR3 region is CASSEVAGGGYEQYF. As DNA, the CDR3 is TGTGCCAGCAGTGAAGTGGCAGGGGGCGGATACGAGCAGTACTTC.

In nucleotides, the CDR3 is TGTGCCAGCAGCTTAGCTTGGACTAGCGGGACCACCGGGGAGCTGTTTTTT. Residues: CASSLAWTSGTTGELFF. This chain joins TRBV7-9 and TRBJ2-2; TRBD2 matches at 12 bases. In germline, CDR1 is SEHNR, CDR2 FQNEAQ (reference sequence). This CDR3 comprises 17 residues. Trimming at V came to 0 bases and at J to 4 bases, leaving 3 bases not matched to a gene.

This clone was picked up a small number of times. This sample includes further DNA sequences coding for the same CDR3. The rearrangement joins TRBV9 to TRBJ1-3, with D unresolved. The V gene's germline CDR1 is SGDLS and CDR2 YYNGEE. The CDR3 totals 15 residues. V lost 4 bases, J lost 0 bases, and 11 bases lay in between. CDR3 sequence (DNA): TGTGCCAGCAGCCCGGACGGATACTCTGGAAACACCATATATTTT. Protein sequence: CASSPDGYSGNTIYF.

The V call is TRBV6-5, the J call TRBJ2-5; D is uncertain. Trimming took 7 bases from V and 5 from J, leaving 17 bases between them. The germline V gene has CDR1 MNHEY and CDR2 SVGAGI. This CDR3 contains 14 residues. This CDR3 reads CASTPPGERETQYF. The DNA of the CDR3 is TGTGCCAGCACCCCCCCAGGCGAGAGGGAGACCCAGTACTTC.

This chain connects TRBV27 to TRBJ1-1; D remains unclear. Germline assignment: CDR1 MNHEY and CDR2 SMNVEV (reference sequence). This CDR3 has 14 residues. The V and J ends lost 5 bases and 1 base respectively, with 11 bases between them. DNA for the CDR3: TGTGCCAGCAGTCCTCACAAGGGGAACACTGAAGCTTTCTTT. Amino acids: CASSPHKGNTEAFF.

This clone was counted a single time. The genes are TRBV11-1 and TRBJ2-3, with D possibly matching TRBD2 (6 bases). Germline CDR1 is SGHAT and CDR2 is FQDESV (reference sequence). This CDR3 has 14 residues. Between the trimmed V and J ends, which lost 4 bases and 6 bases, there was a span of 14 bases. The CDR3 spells CASSYSPEGDTQYF. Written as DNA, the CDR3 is TGTGCCAGCAGCTACTCCCCGGAGGGGGATACGCAGTATTTT. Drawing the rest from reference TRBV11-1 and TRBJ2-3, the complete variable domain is EAEVAQSPRYKITEKSQAVAFWCDPISGHATLYWYRQILGQGPELLVQFQDESVVDDSQLPKDRFSAERLKGVDSTLKIQPAELGDSAMYLCASSYSPEGDTQYFGPGTRLTVL.

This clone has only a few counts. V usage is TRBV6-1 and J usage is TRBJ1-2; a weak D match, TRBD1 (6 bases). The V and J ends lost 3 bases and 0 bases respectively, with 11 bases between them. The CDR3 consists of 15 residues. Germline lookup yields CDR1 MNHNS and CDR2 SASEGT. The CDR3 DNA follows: TGTGCCAGCAGTGATTGGGGGGCGGCTAACTATGGCTACACCTTC. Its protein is CASSDWGAANYGYTF.

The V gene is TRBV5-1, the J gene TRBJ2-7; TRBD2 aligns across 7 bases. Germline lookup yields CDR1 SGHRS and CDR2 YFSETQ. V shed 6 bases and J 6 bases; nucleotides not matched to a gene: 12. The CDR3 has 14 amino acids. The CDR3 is CASNDEGGPIEQYF. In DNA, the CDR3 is TGCGCCAGCAACGATGAGGGAGGGCCTATCGAGCAGTACTTC.

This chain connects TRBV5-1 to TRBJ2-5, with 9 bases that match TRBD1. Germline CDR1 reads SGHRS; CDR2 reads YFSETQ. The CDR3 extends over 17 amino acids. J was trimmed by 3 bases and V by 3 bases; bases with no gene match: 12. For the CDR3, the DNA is TGCGCCAGCAGCTCCACTACTCCGGGACAGGGAGAAGAGACCCAGTACTTC. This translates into CASSSTTPGQGEETQYF.